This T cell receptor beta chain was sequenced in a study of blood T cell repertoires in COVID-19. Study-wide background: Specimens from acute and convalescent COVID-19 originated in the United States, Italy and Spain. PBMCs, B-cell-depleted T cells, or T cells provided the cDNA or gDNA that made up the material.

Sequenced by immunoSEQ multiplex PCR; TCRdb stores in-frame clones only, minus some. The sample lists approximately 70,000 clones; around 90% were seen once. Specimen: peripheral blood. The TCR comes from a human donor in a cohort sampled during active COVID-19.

CDR3 region: CASNLGTGGYEQYF. The CDR3 DNA reads as TGTGCCAGCAACCTAGGGACAGGGGGCTACGAGCAGTACTTC. The chain has TRBV7-9 and TRBJ2-7; 11 bases fit TRBD1. There are 14 residues in the CDR3. CDR1 and CDR2 (germline): SEHNR, FQNEAQ (reference sequence). The ends lost 7 bases at V and 3 bases at J; junction bases unmatched: 5.